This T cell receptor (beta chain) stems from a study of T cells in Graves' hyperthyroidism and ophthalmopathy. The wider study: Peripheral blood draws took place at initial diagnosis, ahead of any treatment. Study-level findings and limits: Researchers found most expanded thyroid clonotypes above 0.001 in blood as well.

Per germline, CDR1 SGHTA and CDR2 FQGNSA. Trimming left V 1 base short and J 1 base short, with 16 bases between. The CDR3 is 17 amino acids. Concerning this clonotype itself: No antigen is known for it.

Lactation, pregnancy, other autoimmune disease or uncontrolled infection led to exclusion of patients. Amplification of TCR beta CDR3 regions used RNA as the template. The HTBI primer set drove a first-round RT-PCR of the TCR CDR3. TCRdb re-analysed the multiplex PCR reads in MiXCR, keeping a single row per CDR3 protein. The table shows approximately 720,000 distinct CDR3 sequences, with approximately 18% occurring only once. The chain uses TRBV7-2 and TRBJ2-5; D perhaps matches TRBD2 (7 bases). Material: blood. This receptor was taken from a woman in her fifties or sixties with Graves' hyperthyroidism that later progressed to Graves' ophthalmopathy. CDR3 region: CASSLGGGGGIQETQYF. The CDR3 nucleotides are TGTGCCAGCAGCTTAGGGGGGGGCGGGGGAATCCAAGAGACCCAGTACTTC.